The entry below describes one T cell receptor beta chain. No antigen is known for it. V lost 5 bases and J lost 0, with 12 bases in between. The CDR3 extends over 15 amino acids. Germline V gene lookup returns CDR1 SEHNR and CDR2 FQNEAQ (reference sequence). The TCR beta CDR3 regions underwent amplification from RNA transcripts. The authors performed first-round RT-PCR with HTBI primers and then a second-round multiplex PCR. One entry per CDR3 protein, called by TCRdb with MiXCR from the multiplex PCR reads. The sample contains approximately 700,000 distinct CDR3 sequences, 35% to 50% of which appear only once. The data stem from a study of Graves' ophthalmopathy and Graves' hyperthyroidism. Study overall: Peripheral blood was gathered at first diagnosis, ahead of any treatment whatsoever. Study-wide results and caveats: The model achieved 55% to 71% sensitivity and 72.22% specificity for ophthalmopathy progression.

Clinical symptoms, serum thyroxine, TRAb, thyroid ultrasound and orbital computed tomography were relied on for diagnosis. PBMCs originated in approximately 9.1 ml of fresh peripheral blood. Sequencing was carried out using peripheral blood. The chain uses TRBV7-9 and TRBJ2-3, with D perhaps matching TRBD1 (5 bases). The source is an adult man with Graves' ophthalmopathy. CDR3 in DNA: TGTGCCAGCAGCCGACAGACAGCGAGCACAGATACGCAGTATTTT. This sequence encodes CASSRQTASTDTQYF. Together with reference TRBV7-9 and TRBJ2-3, the CDR3 gives the full variable domain: DTGVSQNPRHKITKRGQNVTFRCDPISEHNRLYWYRQTLGQGPEFLTYFQNEAQLEKSRLLSDRFSAERPKGSFSTLEIQRTEQGDSAMYLCASSRQTASTDTQYFGPGTRLTVL.